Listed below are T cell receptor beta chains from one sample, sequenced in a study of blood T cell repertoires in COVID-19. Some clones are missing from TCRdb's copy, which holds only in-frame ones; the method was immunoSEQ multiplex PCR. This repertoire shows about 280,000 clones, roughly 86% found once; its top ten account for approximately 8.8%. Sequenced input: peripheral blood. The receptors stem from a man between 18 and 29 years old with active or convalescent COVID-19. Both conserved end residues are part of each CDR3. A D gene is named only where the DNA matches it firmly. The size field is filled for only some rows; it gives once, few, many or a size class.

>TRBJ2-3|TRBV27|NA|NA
CASSYRQDSTDTQYF
TGTGCCAGCAGTTATCGACAGGATAGCACAGATACGCAGTATTTT
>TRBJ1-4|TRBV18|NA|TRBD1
CASSPPAGQPGKLFF
TGTGCCAGCTCACCACCGGCGGGACAGCCTGGAAAACTGTTTTTT
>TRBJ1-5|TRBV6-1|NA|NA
CASSDPYQPQHF
TGTGCCAGCAGTGACCCATATCAGCCCCAGCATTTT
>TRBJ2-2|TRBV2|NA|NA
CASIGSTANTGELFF
TGTGCCAGCATTGGCAGCACAGCGAACACCGGGGAGCTGTTTTTT
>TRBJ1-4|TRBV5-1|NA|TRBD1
CASSSGTGYNEKLFF
TGCGCCAGCAGCTCCGGGACAGGTTATAATGAAAAACTGTTTTTT
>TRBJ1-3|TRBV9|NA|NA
CASSPGIGLDTIYF
TGTGCCAGCAGCCCAGGGATTGGTTTGGACACCATATATTTT
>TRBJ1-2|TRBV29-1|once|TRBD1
CSVLVSGTGAPNYGYTF
TGCAGCGTTTTGGTTTCGGGGACAGGGGCTCCGAACTATGGCTACACCTTC
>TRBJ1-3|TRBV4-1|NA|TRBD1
CASSQAQGAGNTIYF
TGCGCCAGCAGCCAGGCACAGGGGGCTGGAAACACCATATATTTT
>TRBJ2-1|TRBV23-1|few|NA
CASSQRQGNEQFF
TGCGCCAGCAGTCAACGTCAGGGTAATGAGCAGTTCTTC
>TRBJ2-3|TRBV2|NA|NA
CASSAWGVRTDTQYF
TGTGCCAGCAGTGCGTGGGGGGTACGCACAGATACGCAGTATTTT
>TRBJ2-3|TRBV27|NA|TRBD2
CASSLHASGGYTDTQYF
TGTGCCAGCAGTTTACATGCTAGCGGGGGCTACACAGATACGCAGTATTTT
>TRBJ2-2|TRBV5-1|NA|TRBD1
CASSLGGQGTGELFF
TGCGCCAGCAGCTTGGGAGGACAGGGAACCGGAGAGCTGTTTTTT
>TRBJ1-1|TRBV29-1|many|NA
CSVVGAYEAFF
TGCAGCGTTGTTGGGGCTTATGAAGCTTTCTTT
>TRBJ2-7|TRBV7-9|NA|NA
CASSLAGSAEQYF
TGTGCCAGCAGCTTAGCAGGGAGTGCGGAGCAGTACTTC
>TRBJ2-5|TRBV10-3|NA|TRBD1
CAISASGQGQETQYF
TGTGCCATCAGTGCCAGTGGACAGGGTCAAGAGACCCAGTACTTC
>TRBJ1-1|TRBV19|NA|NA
CASRAGGMNTEAFF
TGTGCCAGTAGAGCCGGGGGGATGAACACTGAAGCTTTCTTT
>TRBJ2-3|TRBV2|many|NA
CASSSLEGTQYF
TGTGCCAGCAGCTCACTAGAAGGTACGCAGTATTTT
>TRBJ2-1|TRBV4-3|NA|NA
CASSQDRDSYNEQFF
TGCGCCAGCAGCCAAGATCGAGACTCCTACAATGAGCAGTTCTTC
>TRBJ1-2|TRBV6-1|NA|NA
CASSEGGYGYTF
TGTGCCAGCAGTGAAGGCGGCTATGGCTACACCTTC
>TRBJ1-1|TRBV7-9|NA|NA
CASSLIVTEAFF
TGTGCCAGCAGCTTAATCGTCACTGAAGCTTTCTTT
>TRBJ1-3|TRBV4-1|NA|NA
CASSRLLVSGNTIYF
TGCGCCAGCAGCCGGCTTTTGGTCTCTGGAAACACCATATATTTT
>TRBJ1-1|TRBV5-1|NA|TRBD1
CASSYGQGNTEAFF
TGCGCCAGCAGCTACGGACAGGGGAACACTGAAGCTTTCTTT
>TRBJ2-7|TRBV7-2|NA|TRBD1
CASSLKRQGPEQYF
TGTGCCAGCAGCTTAAAGCGACAGGGCCCCGAGCAGTACTTC
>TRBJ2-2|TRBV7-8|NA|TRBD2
CASSISGGPTGELFF
TGTGCCAGCAGCATTAGCGGGGGGCCGACCGGGGAGCTGTTTTTT
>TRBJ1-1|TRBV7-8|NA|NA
CASSLAEGVRRF
TGTGCCAGCAGCTTAGCGGAAGGAGTAAGGCGATTT
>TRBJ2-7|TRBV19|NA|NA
CASSWTGTDYEQYF
TGTGCCAGTAGTTGGACCGGGACTGACTACGAGCAGTACTTC
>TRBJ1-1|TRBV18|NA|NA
CASSPSEVSEAFF
TGTGCCAGCTCACCGTCGGAGGTCTCTGAAGCTTTCTTT
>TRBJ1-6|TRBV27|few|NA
CASSFGGAAYNSPLHF
TGTGCCAGCAGTTTTGGGGGGGCTGCGTATAATTCACCCCTCCACTTT
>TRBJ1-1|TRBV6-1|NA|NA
CASSEARQLMNTEAFF
TGTGCCAGCAGTGAAGCGAGGCAACTCATGAACACTGAAGCTTTCTTT
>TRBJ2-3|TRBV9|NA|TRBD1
CASNLPGQGFADTQYF
TGTGCCAGCAATCTACCAGGACAGGGGTTTGCAGATACGCAGTATTTT
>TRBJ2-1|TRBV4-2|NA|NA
CASSQVFQPSEQFF
TGTGCCAGCAGCCAAGTCTTCCAACCGAGCGAGCAGTTCTTC
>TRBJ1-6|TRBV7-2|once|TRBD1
CASSSTGGNSPLHF
TGTGCCAGCAGCTCGACAGGGGGCAATTCACCCCTCCACTTT
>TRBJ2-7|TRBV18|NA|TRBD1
CASSHRRDRGSYEQYF
TGTGCCAGCTCTCATCGCCGGGACAGAGGCTCCTACGAGCAGTACTTC
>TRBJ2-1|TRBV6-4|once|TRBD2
CTSGGTVTGDSLSRFF
TGTACCAGCGGGGGGACAGTTACCGGGGACTCGTTAAGTCGGTTCTTC
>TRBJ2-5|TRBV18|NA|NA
CASSLRLSRETQYF
TGTGCCAGCTCATTACGACTGTCCCGAGAGACCCAGTACTTC
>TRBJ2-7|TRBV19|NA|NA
CASSPLLGAYEQYF
TGTGCCAGTAGTCCCCTATTAGGGGCCTACGAGCAGTACTTC
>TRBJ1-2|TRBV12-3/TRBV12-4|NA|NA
CASSLSQGYGYTF
TGTGCCAGCAGTTTAAGTCAGGGCTATGGCTACACCTTC
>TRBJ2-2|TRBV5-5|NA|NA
CASNLIGGELFF
TGTGCCAGCAACCTGATCGGCGGGGAGCTGTTTTTT
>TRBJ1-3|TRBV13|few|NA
CASRRQGSGNTIYF
TGTGCCAGCAGACGCCAGGGGAGTGGAAACACCATATATTTT
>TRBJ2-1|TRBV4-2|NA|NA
CASSQVDFGTKPDNEQFF
TGTGCCAGCAGCCAAGTGGACTTCGGGACAAAGCCTGACAATGAGCAGTTCTTC
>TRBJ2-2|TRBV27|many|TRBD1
CASSLYDRGVITGELFF
TGTGCCAGCAGTTTATACGACAGGGGGGTGATCACCGGGGAGCTGTTTTTT
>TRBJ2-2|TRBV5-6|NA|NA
CASSSSGFTNTGELFF
TGTGCCAGCAGCTCGTCCGGGTTCACGAACACCGGGGAGCTGTTTTTT
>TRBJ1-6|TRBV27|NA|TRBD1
CASRPDRGYNSPLHF
TGTGCCAGCAGACCAGACAGGGGGTATAATTCACCCCTCCACTTT
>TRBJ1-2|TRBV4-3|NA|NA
CASSSVNYGYTF
TGCGCCAGCAGCTCGGTTAACTATGGCTACACCTTC
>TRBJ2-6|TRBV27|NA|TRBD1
CASSLWPGQHSGANVLTF
TGTGCCAGCAGTTTATGGCCGGGACAGCATTCTGGGGCCAACGTCCTGACTTTC
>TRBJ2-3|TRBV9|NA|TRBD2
CASSVTSGEGDTQYF
TGTGCCAGCAGCGTAACTAGCGGGGAGGGAGATACGCAGTATTTT
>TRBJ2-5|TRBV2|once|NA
CASHLGRGETQYF
TGTGCCAGCCACCTGGGCAGGGGCGAGACCCAGTACTTC
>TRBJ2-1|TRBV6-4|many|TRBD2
CASSDTSGDHNEQFF
TGTGCCAGCAGTGACACTAGCGGGGACCACAATGAGCAGTTCTTC
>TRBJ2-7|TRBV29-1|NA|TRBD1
CSVERRMGQPYEQYF
TGCAGCGTTGAGAGGCGTATGGGACAGCCCTACGAGCAGTACTTC
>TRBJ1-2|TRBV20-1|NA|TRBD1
CSAQGGGYTF
TGCAGTGCACAGGGGGGCGGCTACACCTTC
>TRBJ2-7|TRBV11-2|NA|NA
CASGDSSYEQYF
TGTGCCAGCGGTGACAGTTCCTACGAGCAGTACTTC
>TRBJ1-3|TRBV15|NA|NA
CATSRDRGSGNTIYF
TGTGCCACCAGCAGAGATAGAGGATCTGGAAACACCATATATTTT
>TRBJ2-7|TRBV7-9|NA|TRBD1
CASSSETGTGSYEQYF
TGTGCCAGCAGCTCGGAAACCGGGACAGGCTCCTACGAGCAGTACTTC
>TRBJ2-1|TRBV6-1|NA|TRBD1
CASSELGQTTYNEQFF
TGTGCCAGCAGTGAACTGGGACAGACTACTTACAATGAGCAGTTCTTC
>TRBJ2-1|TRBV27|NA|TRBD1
CASSPTGQGHNEQFF
TGTGCCAGCAGTCCAACGGGACAGGGTCACAATGAGCAGTTCTTC
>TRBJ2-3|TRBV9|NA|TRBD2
CASSVGAGEGDTQYF
TGTGCCAGCAGCGTAGGTGCGGGGGAGGGAGATACGCAGTATTTT
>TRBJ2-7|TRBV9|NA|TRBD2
CASSVEIAGYEQYF
TGTGCCAGCAGCGTAGAGATAGCGGGCTACGAGCAGTACTTC
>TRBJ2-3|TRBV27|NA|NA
CASSLAVSSTDTQYF
TGTGCCAGCAGTTTAGCAGTCTCTAGCACAGATACGCAGTATTTT
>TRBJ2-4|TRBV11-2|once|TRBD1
CASSLTSPGQGARKNIQYF
TGTGCCAGCAGCCTCACCTCCCCGGGACAGGGGGCCCGCAAAAACATTCAGTACTTC